This TCR beta chain originates from a study of a mutant IDH1 vaccine in newly diagnosed glioma (dated by TCRdb to the early 2020s). Notes on the research overall: Of the approximately 35 treated patients, approximately 62% were male and approximately 40% were female, and the mean age was 40.4 years. Prior to enrollment, standard therapy consisting of radiotherapy alone, temozolomide alone, or radiochemotherapy with temozolomide had been administered to patients, with the combination being received by most patients. Six visits were used for peripheral blood collection: V03 (baseline), V05, V07, V10, V12 and V13. Longitudinal TCRB deep sequencing was done for 25 to 30 treated patients, wherever samples were available for exploratory analyses.

Study-wide conclusions, independent of this receptor: Across multiple MHC alleles, vaccine-induced immune responses were seen in about 93% of patients. It was noted by the authors that analyses of patient blood samples could not be reproduced owing to sample limitations. Pseudoprogression appeared unrelated to alterations in the top peripheral T cell clonotypes detected by TCRB sequencing. PBMC samples for TCRB deep sequencing were selected based on availability.

The method was the immunoSEQ multiplex PCR assay. Rearranged TCR beta chain sequences were amplified using the hsTCRB Kit according to the manufacturer's protocol. An Illumina MiSeq was used to sequence the TCRB libraries. The study's processing was this. The kit vendor's proprietary platform handled demultiplexing, trimming and gene mapping. Not all clones reach the TCRdb copy of this immuneACCESS table, which keeps in-frame sequences only. Checked studies attribute under half of the gap to unresolved V genes and leave the rest unexplained. V and J calls and clone size follow that table, whereas D and trimming were derived from the DNA. The sample table contains tens of thousands of clones; only one count was recorded for approximately 81% of them. The ten top clones hold approximately 19% of the sample. Sample time point, as interpreted from the label and publication: baseline, week 1 (first vaccination visit). What the treatment or condition label conveys for this sample: pre-vaccination baseline after standard-of-care therapy. Donors had newly diagnosed WHO grade 3 or 4 IDH1-mutant astrocytomas with loss of nuclear ATRX. The samples were drawn from NOA16, a multicentre, single-arm, open-label phase I trial in Germany that tested a mutant IDH1 peptide vaccine in humans for the first time. For immunogenicity testing, the blood drawn at visit V03 was used as the baseline sample. Genomic DNA for TCRB sequencing was isolated from EDTA blood with the DNeasy Blood and Tissue Kit.

This clone was seen only once. The antigen it binds to is not known. No base quality information exists; no much larger clone differs at one position. The sample here was PBMCs, taken from a glioma patient treated with radiotherapy, temozolomide or both. The source is a man aged 18 to 29 with glioma.

The CDR3 region: CASSLYVQNTEAFF. The DNA reads as follows: TGTGCCAGCAGCTTATACGTCCAGAACACTGAAGCTTTCTTT. Here the chain combines TRBV11-2 and TRBJ1-1; the D gene identity is not certain. The CDR3 starts with the cysteine, ends with the phenylalanine, and has 14 residues. The DNA shown is the 42-base CDR3, in frame from base 1. CDR1 and CDR2, looked up from the germline V gene, are SGHAT and FQNNGV. The junction carries 8 bases between V and J, which are trimmed by 2 bases and 1 base respectively.